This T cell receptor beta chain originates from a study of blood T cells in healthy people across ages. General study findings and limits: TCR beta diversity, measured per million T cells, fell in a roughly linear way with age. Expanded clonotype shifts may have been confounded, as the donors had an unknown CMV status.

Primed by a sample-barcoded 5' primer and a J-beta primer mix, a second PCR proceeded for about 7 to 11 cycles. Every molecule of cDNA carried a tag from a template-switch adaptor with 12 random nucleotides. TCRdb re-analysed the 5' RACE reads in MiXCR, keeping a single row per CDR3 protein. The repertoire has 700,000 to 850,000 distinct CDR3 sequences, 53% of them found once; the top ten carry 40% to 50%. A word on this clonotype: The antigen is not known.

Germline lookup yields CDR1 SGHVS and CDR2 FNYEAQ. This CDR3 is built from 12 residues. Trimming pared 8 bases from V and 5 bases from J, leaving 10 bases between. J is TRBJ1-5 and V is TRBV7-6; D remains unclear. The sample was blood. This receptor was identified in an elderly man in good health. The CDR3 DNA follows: TGTGCCAGCGGTCAACCTTATCAGCCCCAGCATTTT. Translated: CASGQPYQPQHF.